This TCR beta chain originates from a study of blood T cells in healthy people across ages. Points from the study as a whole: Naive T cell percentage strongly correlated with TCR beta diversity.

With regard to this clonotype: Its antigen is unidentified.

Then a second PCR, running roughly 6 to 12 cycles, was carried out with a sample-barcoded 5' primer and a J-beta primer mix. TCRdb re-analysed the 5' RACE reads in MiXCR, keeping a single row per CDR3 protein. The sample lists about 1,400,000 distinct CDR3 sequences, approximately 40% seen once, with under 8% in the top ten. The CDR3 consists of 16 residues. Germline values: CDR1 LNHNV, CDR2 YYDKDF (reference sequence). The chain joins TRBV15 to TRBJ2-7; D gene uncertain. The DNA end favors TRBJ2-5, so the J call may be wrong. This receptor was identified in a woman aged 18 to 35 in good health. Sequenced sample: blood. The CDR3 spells CATSRDWGLGQETQYF. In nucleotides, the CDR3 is TGTGCCACCAGCAGAGATTGGGGTTTGGGCCAAGAGACCCAGTACTTC.